This T cell receptor beta chain was identified during a study of T-cell reconstitution after alpha-beta-depleted transplantation in children. Study results and caveats: Several patients had high TCRbeta diversity at day 60; it came from surviving recipient T cells and thymic progenitors. It was newly produced T cells that mostly accounted for T-cell counts and diversity one year after transplant. Approximately two months post-transplant, alpha-beta T cells reportedly originated from several hundred expanded graft clones.

The CDR3 has 15 amino acids. CDR1 and CDR2 (germline): MNHEY, SVGAGI. Trimming took off 1 base at V and 6 bases at J, with 16 bases between the two ends. This clonotype came up a few times. Antigen: not known. As it was prepared, the TCRbeta library received unique molecular identifiers. Using its own MiXCR run on the PCR reads, TCRdb lists one record per CDR3 protein. The data show some 120,000 distinct CDR3 sequences, with about 9.6% seen just once and nearly 25% held by the top ten. The clonotype comes from a girl in the first two years of life who had a stem cell transplant for combined immunodeficiency, so the T cells may come from the graft donor. The chain uses TRBV6-5 and TRBJ2-7; the D gene is possibly TRBD1 (5 bases). This specimen was PBMCs, mostly from graft donor cells, taken 180 days after TCRalphabeta/CD19-depleted stem cell transplant. CDR3 nucleotides: TGTGCCAGCAGTTACTGGCAGGGTTCCCCTATCGAGCAGTACTTC. Protein sequence: CASSYWQGSPIEQYF.